The 25 T cell receptor beta chains listed next were all sequenced from one sample in a study of cytomegalovirus exposure and HLA in healthy donors. The PCR had 60 Vbeta and 13 Jbeta primers. The protocol was immunoSEQ multiplex PCR, while the TCRdb copy is restricted to in-frame clones and leaves out a portion. The sample shows 95,000 to 100,000 clones, 60% to 80% of them seen only once. Sequenced sample: PBMCs. The origin of the receptors is a female donor in good health and CMV-seronegative.

This clone was counted a single time. The chain has TRBV29-1 and TRBJ2-7; TRBD2 aligns across 9 bases. The CDR3 is 17 amino acids. With V trimmed by 4 bases and J by 3 bases, 16 bases remained unmatched. Germline V lookup: CDR1 SQVTM, CDR2 ANQGSEA. The CDR3 bases are TGCAGCGTTGTTGGAGTAGCGGGAGACATTAGCCTCTACGAGCAGTACTTC. Protein: CSVVGVAGDISLYEQYF.

The chain combines TRBV9 with TRBJ1-4, with D possibly TRBD1 on 5 matching bases. The germline V gene has CDR1 SGDLS and CDR2 YYNGEE. The CDR3 runs 13 residues. Trimming took off 0 bases at V and 8 bases at J, with 8 bases between the two ends. Written as DNA, the CDR3 is TGTGCCAGCAGCGTAGATGCAGGGGAAAAACTGTTTTTT. Residues: CASSVDAGEKLFF.

This clone appeared a single time. The chain has TRBV14 and TRBJ1-4; D gene uncertain. The length of the CDR3 is 14 residues. Germline CDR1 reads SGHDN; CDR2 reads FVKESK. Trimming left V 5 bases short and J 8 bases short, with 15 bases between. This CDR3 is CASSNRQAREKLFF. For the CDR3, the DNA is TGTGCCAGCAGCAACCGGCAGGCGAGAGAAAAACTGTTTTTT. The full variable domain, its missing parts supplied by reference TRBV14 and TRBJ1-4, is EAGVTQFPSHSVIEKGQTVTLRCDPISGHDNLYWYRRVMGKEIKFLLHFVKESKQDESGMPNNRFLAERTGGTYSTLKVQPAELEDSGVYFCASSNRQAREKLFFGSGTQLSVL.

The V call is TRBV18, the J call TRBJ2-2, with D maybe TRBD1 (6 bases). Germline CDR1 is KGHSH and CDR2 is LQKENI. CDR3 length equals 15 residues. The ends were cut back, 2 bases at V and 2 bases at J, with 9 bases in the middle. In DNA form, the CDR3 reads TGTGCCAGCTCACCAAGGACAGCCAACACCGGGGAGCTGTTTTTT. Protein product: CASSPRTANTGELFF.

This clone was detected once. The rearrangement uses TRBV9 and TRBJ2-3; the match to TRBD2 covers 12 bases. Germline V gene data show CDR1 as SGDLS and CDR2 as YYNGEE. V shed 5 bases and J 0 bases; nucleotides not matched to a gene: 10. The CDR3 is 18 residues long. This chain's CDR3 is CASSAPRGLAGSTDTQYF. CDR3 in DNA: TGTGCCAGCAGTGCCCCCCGTGGACTAGCGGGAAGCACAGATACGCAGTATTTT.

The chain employs TRBV27 and TRBJ2-7; 13 positions match TRBD2. The CDR3 length is 15 residues. The junction had 2 bases not matched to a gene; V was cut back by 5 bases and J by 1 base. Germline-derived CDR1 and CDR2 are MNHEY and SMNVEV (reference sequence). For the CDR3, the DNA is TGTGCCAGCAGTACTAGCGGGAGGGCATCCTACGAGCAGTACTTC. Translating it yields CASSTSGRASYEQYF.

The chain couples TRBV10-2 to TRBJ2-5; 10 nucleotides match TRBD1. V lost 5 bases to trimming and J lost 1 base; unmatched junction nucleotides: 7. The germline gives CDR1 WSHSY, CDR2 SAAADI. The CDR3 length is 16 residues. In nucleotides, the CDR3 is TGCGCCAGCAGTAACAGACAGGGGGCGGGCCAAGAGACCCAGTACTTC. Protein sequence: CASSNRQGAGQETQYF.

In its sample, this clone was seen a few times. V usage is TRBV6-5 and J usage is TRBJ1-1, with 8 bases aligning to TRBD1. This CDR3 region has 15 residues. Germline CDR1 is MNHEY and CDR2 is SVGAGI. J gave up 4 bases and V 6 bases, and 10 bases lay outside the gene matches. CDR3 in amino acids: CASRPPDREVTEAFF. The CDR3 bases are TGTGCCAGCAGACCCCCGGACAGGGAGGTCACTGAAGCTTTCTTT.

The chain links TRBV11-2 to TRBJ2-5; 10 bases agree with TRBD1. The germline V gene has CDR1 SGHAT and CDR2 FQNNGV. This CDR3 comprises 16 residues. Trimming removed 0 bases from V and 5 bases from J; junction bases left unmatched: 6. The CDR3 region has the DNA TGTGCCAGCAGCTTAGATCTGGGACAGGGGACGGAGACCCAGTACTTC. This translates into CASSLDLGQGTETQYF.

The chain is built from TRBV6-5 and TRBJ2-5, with 8 bases that match TRBD1. This CDR3 comprises 14 residues. Per germline, CDR1 MNHEY and CDR2 SVGAGI. Unmatched junction bases numbered 8, after V lost 6 bases and J lost 5 bases. CDR3 nucleotides: TGTGCCAGCAGCCACGACAGGGGTAGGGAGACCCAGTACTTC. It codes for CASSHDRGRETQYF.

The chain combines TRBV25-1 with TRBJ2-7; tentatively, D is TRBD1 (5 bases). The V and J ends lost 5 bases and 2 bases respectively, with 13 bases between them. Germline V lookup: CDR1 MGHDK, CDR2 SYGVNS. The CDR3 length is 14 residues. CDR3 residues: CASSKTGIPYEQYF. The CDR3 coding sequence is TGTGCCAGCAGTAAAACAGGAATACCCTACGAGCAGTACTTC.

This CDR3 reads CASSPQGNDNSPLHF. DNA of the CDR3: TGTGCCAGCAGTCCCCAGGGGAACGATAATTCACCCCTCCACTTT. This chain joins TRBV27 and TRBJ1-6, with a tentative D call TRBD1 (6 bases). The CDR3 sequence is 15 residues long. Trimming stripped 5 bases from V and 5 bases from J, with 13 bases between. In germline, CDR1 is MNHEY, CDR2 SMNVEV (reference sequence).

The rearrangement links TRBV5-1 to TRBJ1-4, with D tentatively TRBD1 (5 bases). The V gene's germline CDR1 is SGHRS and CDR2 YFSETQ. V lost 2 bases, J lost 3 bases, and 8 bases lay in between. The CDR3 spans 14 residues. Here the CDR3 DNA reads TGCGCCAGCAGCTTAATGGGGCCTAATGAAAAACTGTTTTTT. Its translation is CASSLMGPNEKLFF.

There are a few counts of this clone. The V call is TRBV4-1, the J call TRBJ1-4; TRBD1 matches 8 bases. Trimming removed 0 bases from V and 7 bases from J; junction bases left unmatched: 4. The CDR3 extends over 15 amino acids. Germline loops: CDR1 MGHRA, CDR2 YSYEKL. Here the CDR3 reads CASSQDGQGGEKLFF. The CDR3 DNA reads TGCGCCAGCAGCCAAGATGGACAGGGTGGTGAAAAACTGTTTTTT.

Only a few counts were recorded for this clone. The V and J genes are TRBV30 and TRBJ1-4; D gene unclear. This CDR3 contains 15 residues. Germline V lookup: CDR1 GTSNPN, CDR2 SVGIG (reference sequence). The CDR3 protein is CACKPGVATNEKLFF. As DNA, the CDR3 is TGTGCATGTAAACCGGGAGTTGCAACTAATGAAAAACTGTTTTTT.

This sequence joins TRBV27 and TRBJ2-5; 8 nucleotides agree with TRBD2. This CDR3 region has 16 residues. The V gene end was trimmed by 3 bases and the J gene end by 5 bases; junction bases not matched to a gene: 11. Germline CDR1 and CDR2: MNHEY and SMNVEV (reference sequence). CDR3 region: CASSLHSGSRYETQYF. The CDR3 DNA reads TGTGCCAGCAGTTTGCACAGCGGGAGTCGGTATGAGACCCAGTACTTC.

The chain uses TRBV19 and TRBJ1-5; D possibly corresponds to TRBD1 (5 bases). Germline V gene data show CDR1 as LNHDA and CDR2 as SQIVND (reference sequence). V dropped 7 bases and J dropped 6 bases, with 10 bases sitting between them. The CDR3 sequence is 12 residues long. The CDR3, as DNA: TGTGCCAGTACTTTGGGGGGTCAGCCCCAGCATTTT. Its translation: CASTLGGQPQHF.

Worth noting for this clone: The same CDR3 is also encoded by other DNA sequences in this sample. V usage is TRBV6-5 and J usage is TRBJ1-1, with 7 bases lining up with TRBD1. The CDR3 loop spans 12 amino acids. CDR1 is MNHEY, CDR2 SVGAGI, per germline. Trimming removed 6 bases from V and 4 bases from J; junction bases left unmatched: 2. The CDR3 nucleotides read TGTGCCAGCAGCCCAGGGGGCACTGAAGCTTTCTTT. Encoded protein: CASSPGGTEAFF.

There are a few counts of this clone. The rearrangement links TRBV19 to TRBJ2-7, with TRBD2 as a possible D gene (6 bases). Germline CDR1 is LNHDA and CDR2 is SQIVND (reference sequence). This CDR3 is built from 15 residues. Trimming pared 5 bases from V and 0 bases from J, leaving 14 bases between. The CDR3 region has the DNA TGTGCCAGTAGTCTTCAGACGGGGGACTCCTACGAGCAGTACTTC. It encodes CASSLQTGDSYEQYF.

The chain employs TRBV6-6 and TRBJ2-3; 7 nucleotides agree with TRBD1. Germline V gene data show CDR1 as MNHNY and CDR2 as SVGAGI (reference sequence). This CDR3 region has 15 residues. The J segment lost 3 bases and the V segment lost 10 bases, leaving 13 bases of the junction unmatched. The CDR3 here is CATQDRDRWTDTQYF. CDR3 nucleotide sequence: TGTGCCACCCAAGACCGGGACAGATGGACAGATACGCAGTATTTT.

The rearrangement joins TRBV4-3 to TRBJ2-5, with D possibly being TRBD2 (7 bases). Germline V lookup: CDR1 LGHNA, CDR2 YSLEER. The germline V and J ends were trimmed by 1 base and 4 bases, with 13 bases remaining between them. This CDR3 contains 15 residues. The CDR3 DNA reads as TGCGCCAGCAGCCAAGGTGGGGGGGCCGGAGAGACCCAGTACTTC. It encodes CASSQGGGAGETQYF.

This clone was seen a handful of times. The J gene is TRBJ2-7, the V gene TRBV6-1; the D gene is possibly TRBD2 (6 bases). Trimming left V 2 bases short and J 4 bases short, with 15 bases between. Looked up from germline, CDR1 is MNHNS and CDR2 is SASEGT. The CDR3 spans 15 residues. The CDR3 DNA reads TGTGCCAGCAGTGAAAAGGAGGGGTCGGCATACGAGCAGTACTTC. Translated: CASSEKEGSAYEQYF.

The chain combines TRBV5-1 with TRBJ2-2; 8 bases agree with TRBD2. CDR1 is SGHRS and CDR2 is YFSETQ in the germline V gene. V gave up 4 bases and J gave up 1 base; unmatched junction bases: 0. The CDR3 totals 14 residues. In DNA form, the CDR3 reads TGCGCCAGCAGCCTAGCGGGGAACACCGGGGAGCTGTTTTTT. Encoded protein: CASSLAGNTGELFF. Full variable domain (rest looked up from reference TRBV5-1 and TRBJ2-2): KAGVTQTPRYLIKTRGQQVTLSCSPISGHRSVSWYQQTPGQGLQFLFEYFSETQRNKGNFPGRFSGRQFSNSRSEMNVSTLELGDSALYLCASSLAGNTGELFFGEGSRLTVL.

The chain uses TRBV30 and TRBJ2-2; D is ambiguous. V lost 4 bases and J lost 9, with 12 bases in between. Germline CDR1 GTSNPN, CDR2 SVGIG (reference sequence). The CDR3 is 12 residues long. CDR3 nucleotides: TGTGCCTGGATCTCTCCCGGGTGGGAGCTGTTTTTT. Residues: CAWISPGWELFF. The variable domain in full, completed from reference TRBV30 and TRBJ2-2, reads SQTIHQWPATLVQPVGSPLSLECTVEGTSNPNLYWYRQAAGRGLQLLFYSVGIGQISSEVPQNLSASRPQDRQFILSSKKLLLSDSGFYLCAWISPGWELFFGEGSRLTVL.

This chain joins TRBV7-6 and TRBJ2-3; 8 bases are a match to TRBD2. Per the germline V gene, CDR1 is SGHVS and CDR2 is FNYEAQ. The CDR3 is 16 residues long. V lost 8 bases to trimming and J lost 0 bases; unmatched junction nucleotides: 10. The CDR3 coding sequence is TGTGCCAGCCGACGGCGGGCGGGGGGAAGCACAGATACGCAGTATTTT. Translation gives CASRRRAGGSTDTQYF.